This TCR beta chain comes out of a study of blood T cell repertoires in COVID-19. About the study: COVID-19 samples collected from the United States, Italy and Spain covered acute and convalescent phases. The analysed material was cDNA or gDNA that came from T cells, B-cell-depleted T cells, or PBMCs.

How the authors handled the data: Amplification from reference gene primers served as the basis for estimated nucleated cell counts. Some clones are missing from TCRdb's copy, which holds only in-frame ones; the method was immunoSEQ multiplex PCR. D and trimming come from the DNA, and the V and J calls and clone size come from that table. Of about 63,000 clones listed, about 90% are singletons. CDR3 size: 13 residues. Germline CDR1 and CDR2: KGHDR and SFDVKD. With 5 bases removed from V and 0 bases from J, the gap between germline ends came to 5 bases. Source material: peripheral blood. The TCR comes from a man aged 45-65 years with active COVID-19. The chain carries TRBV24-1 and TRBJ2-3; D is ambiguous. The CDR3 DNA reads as TGTGCCACCAGTGGCGTAAGCACAGATACGCAGTATTTT. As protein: CATSGVSTDTQYF.